One sample yielded the 23 T cell receptor beta chains listed below, sequenced in a study of tumor and adjacent non-tumor tissue in lung cancer. The library came from three nested PCR rounds adapted from ARM-PCR protocols. TCRdb itself ran the multiplex PCR reads through MiXCR, one entry per CDR3 protein. Among over 60,000 distinct CDR3 sequences listed, roughly 80% were seen once. RNA was extracted from bulk tissue without any cell sorting. Sequencing was carried out using lung tumor tissue. These TCRs come from a woman aged 50 to 60 with non-small cell lung cancer.

Concerning this clonotype itself: The CDR3 does not close with the conserved phenylalanine or tryptophan, likely indicating a read error. It is unclear where the CDR3 begins or ends on the DNA, so no DNA is shown, and the CDR3 is as TCRdb lists it. The CDR3 here is CASTRQGMDEQFL. The V gene is TRBV11-1, the J gene TRBJ2-1; the listed D gene, TRBD1, was not tested against the DNA. A total of 13 residues make up the CDR3, ends included. From germline, CDR1 is SGHAT and CDR2 FQDESV (reference sequence).

Notes on this clonotype: The germline gene is not matched at one end of the junction; a read error may be the cause. The gene calls are TRBV6-5 and TRBJ2-2; D is perhaps TRBD1 or TRBD2 (5 bases each). CDR1 and CDR2 (germline): MNHEY, SVGAGI. This CDR3 spans 15 amino acids. CDR3 sequence: CASRVRQGSTGELLF. As DNA, the CDR3 is TGTGCCAGCAGAGTCAGGCAGGGATCCACCGGGGAGCTGTTGTTT.

This clonotype was detected only once. The chain employs TRBV7-2 and TRBJ2-5; TRBD1 aligns across 8 bases. Germline CDR1 SGHTA, CDR2 FQGNSA. V trimming: 0 bases; J trimming: 5 bases; junction bases outside the gene matches: 5. The CDR3 extends over 15 amino acids. The CDR3 DNA reads TGTGCCAGCAGCTTAGCACAGGGGGGCGGGGAGACCCAGTACTTC. Its translation is CASSLAQGGGETQYF.

The chain joins TRBV28 to TRBJ1-2, with D possibly TRBD1 on 5 matching bases. Trimming stripped 7 bases from V and 8 bases from J, with 23 bases between. The CDR3 spans 15 residues. Per germline, CDR1 MDHEN and CDR2 SYDVKM. CDR3 sequence (DNA): TGTGCCAGCATCCTCACAAGGCAAGGGGTTTGGGGCTACACCTTC. Protein product: CASILTRQGVWGYTF.

A remark on this clonotype: One junction end disagrees with the germline gene, perhaps due to a read error. This chain joins TRBV10-3 and TRBJ2-1; D gene uncertain. There are 11 residues in the CDR3. Germline loops: CDR1 ENHRY, CDR2 SYGVKD. The CDR3 here is CTIKAKGEQFF. The CDR3, as DNA: TGTACCATCAAGGCGAAGGGTGAACAGTTCTTC.

The chain employs TRBV11-2 and TRBJ2-5; D gene uncertain. Per the germline V gene, CDR1 is SGHAT and CDR2 is FQNNGV. The CDR3 has 13 residues. In DNA form, the CDR3 reads TGTGACAACCGCCCGACTGAGGCAGATACCCAGTACTTC. Protein: CDNRPTEADTQYF.

With respect to this clonotype: The junction does not match germline at one end; this may be a read error. J is TRBJ2-7 and V is TRBV5-5; D remains ambiguous. In germline, CDR1 is SGHKS, CDR2 YYEKEE (reference sequence). The CDR3 is made up of 14 amino acids. The CDR3: CASSLVGPLYEQYF. Written as DNA, the CDR3 is TGTGCCAGCAGCTTGGTTGGGCCACTCTATGAGCAGTATTTC.

Comments on this clonotype: Compared with germline, one end of the junction differs, possibly owing to a read error. The rearrangement joins TRBV20-1 to TRBJ2-1, with D perhaps matching TRBD1 (6 bases). The CDR3 covers 15 residues. Per the germline V gene, CDR1 is DFQATT and CDR2 is SNEGSKA (reference sequence). The CDR3 DNA sequence: TGCAGTGCTAGGGTTACAGGGTTCCTCTACAATGAACAGTTCTTC. Translation gives CSARVTGFLYNEQFF.

The chain links TRBV6-6 to TRBJ2-7; 11 nucleotides align to TRBD1. Germline assignment: CDR1 MNHNY and CDR2 SVGAGI (reference sequence). The CDR3 is 15 amino acids. The V gene end was trimmed by 7 bases and the J gene end by 13 bases; junction bases not matched to a gene: 18. CDR3 bases: TGTGCCAGCAACCAACAGGGACAGGGGGATTACGTGCAATACTTC. Amino acids: CASNQQGQGDYVQYF.

In the case of this clonotype: One end of the junction fails to match germline, which may point to a read error. The chain employs TRBV20-1 and TRBJ2-3; D remains unclear. CDR3 size: 15 residues. From germline, CDR1 is DFQATT and CDR2 SNEGSKA (reference sequence). In nucleotides, the CDR3 is TGCAGTGCTGGATCCGGAGACACTGGCACAGATACGCAGTGTTTT. Translated: CSAGSGDTGTDTQCF.

As to this clonotype: The CDR3 carries no conserved terminal phenylalanine or tryptophan, so it likely arises from a read error. The rearrangement links TRBV4-1 to TRBJ2-7, with D tentatively TRBD1 (5 bases). V lost 0 bases, J lost 3 bases, and 9 bases lay in between. Germline loops: CDR1 MGHRA, CDR2 YSYEKL. The CDR3 is 14 residues long. The CDR3, as DNA: TGCGCCAGCAGCCAAGAGGCCACAGGCTACGAGCAGTACTTA. Translating gives CASSQEATGYEQYL.

The CDR3 DNA sequence: TGTGCCAGCAGTTACGGCAGCTCCTACTATCAGTACTTC. Protein: CASSYGSSYYQYF. The rearrangement joins TRBV6-6 to TRBJ2-7; D call uncertain. The CDR3 is 13 amino acids. V dropped 2 bases and J dropped 10 bases, with 15 bases sitting between them. Per the germline V gene, CDR1 is MNHNY and CDR2 is SVGAGI (reference sequence).

With respect to this clonotype: The junction departs from the called germline gene at one end, perhaps through a read error. The J gene is TRBJ1-4, the V gene TRBV6-1; D is undetermined. Germline CDR1 MNHNS, CDR2 SASEGT. This CDR3 is 15 amino acids long. The CDR3 protein is CASSEETAPNEKLSF. The CDR3, as DNA: TGTGCCAGCAGTGAAGAGACCGCTCCTAATGAAAAACTGTCTTTT.

Concerning this clonotype: The junction departs from germline at one end; a sequencing error may be responsible. The genes are TRBV24-1 and TRBJ2-1, with no clear D. This CDR3 region has 15 residues. CDR1 is KGHDR and CDR2 is SFDVKD in the germline V gene. The CDR3 sequence: CVTSHTALLDNGQFF. The CDR3 DNA reads TGTGTCACCAGTCATACAGCTTTACTCGACAATGGGCAGTTCTTC.

With respect to this clonotype: Sequence at one end of the junction differs from germline and may be a read error. V and J are TRBV6-1 and TRBJ2-1; TRBD1 or TRBD2 may be the D gene (5 bases each). The CDR3 consists of 16 residues. Looked up from germline, CDR1 is MNHNS and CDR2 is SASEGT. The CDR3 nucleotides read TGTGCCAGCGGTGAAGGATGGGGGACCTCCTACAATGAGCAGTTCTTC. Translated, it gives CASGEGWGTSYNEQFF.

This clonotype was counted once. Likely a read error: the CDR3 ends without its conserved phenylalanine or tryptophan. This sequence joins TRBV20-1 and TRBJ2-5; D is perhaps TRBD2 (6 bases). The CDR3 is 14 amino acids. In germline, CDR1 is DFQATT, CDR2 SNEGSKA (reference sequence). The V gene lost 2 bases and the J gene lost 1 base, with 11 bases spanning the gap. Here the CDR3 DNA reads TGCAGTGCTAGAACCGGGAGAGTCCAAGAGACCCAGTACTTA. Its translation: CSARTGRVQETQYL.

This clonotype was detected only a few times. Since a much larger clone is just one base distant, this may be a read error. CDR3 nucleotides: TGTGCCTGGACTACCGGGACAGCAACCTACGAGCAGTACTTC. Translated, it gives CAWTTGTATYEQYF. The J gene is TRBJ2-7, the V gene TRBV30; the match to TRBD1 covers 7 bases. Germline CDR1 reads GTSNPN; CDR2 reads SVGIG (reference sequence). Losses at the gene ends were 4 bases for V and 2 bases for J; bases not matched to a gene: 8. The CDR3 length is 14 residues.

This clonotype appeared many times. V gene TRBV10-3 combines with J gene TRBJ2-1; TRBD2 matches at 12 bases. From germline, CDR1 is ENHRY and CDR2 SYGVKD. J lost 8 bases, V lost 10 bases, and 15 bases had no gene match. CDR3 size: 16 residues. CDR3 coding DNA: TGTGCCACTTCAAGACTAGCGGGAGAAAGTGGAGATGAGCAGTTCTTC. As protein: CATSRLAGESGDEQFF.

In this sample, this clonotype turned up a few times. This sequence may be a read error, since a much larger clone differs from it by one base. The rearrangement uses TRBV28 and TRBJ1-6, with D possibly being TRBD1 (5 bases). The CDR3 is 15 residues long. Germline loops: CDR1 MDHEN, CDR2 SYDVKM. The CDR3 sequence is CVSSLLRGGDSPLHF. CDR3 nucleotides: TGTGTCAGCAGTTTATTACGCGGGGGGGATTCACCCCTCCACTTT.

The count of this clonotype is one. The junction shows a germline mismatch at one end, possibly a read error. V gene TRBV4-2 combines with J gene TRBJ1-5, with 8 nucleotides matching TRBD1. The germline CDR1 and CDR2 sequences are LGHNA and YNFKEQ. The CDR3 has 15 residues. CDR3 in DNA: TGTGCCAGCAGCCGATCTACAGGGGGTGGTCAGCTCCAGCATTTT. It yields the protein CASSRSTGGGQLQHF.

On this clonotype: A junction boundary mismatches the germline segment, possibly from a read error. The CDR3 DNA sequence: TGTGCCTGCAGCTTTATAGCGGGAGGGAACAATGAGCAGTTCTTC. Protein product: CACSFIAGGNNEQFF. This rearrangement joins TRBV11-2 to TRBJ2-1; TRBD2 aligns across 11 bases. Germline CDR1 and CDR2: SGHAT and FQNNGV. CDR3 length: 15 amino acids.

This chain joins TRBV29-1 and TRBJ2-1; 10 nucleotides align to TRBD2. This CDR3 is built from 15 residues. V gave up 3 bases and J gave up 8 bases; unmatched junction bases: 10. Germline V lookup: CDR1 SQVTM, CDR2 ANQGSEA. The CDR3 nucleotides are TGCAGCGTTGAGTCTTTCCTAGCGGGAGTGGATGAGCAGTTCTTC. This codes for CSVESFLAGVDEQFF.

Of note for this clonotype: This may stem from a read error, because a much larger clone lies one nucleotide away. CDR3 coding DNA: TGTGTCAGCAGAGCACTGGGGTCTTTCTACAATGAGCAGTTCTTC. Amino acids: CVSRALGSFYNEQFF. The chain uses TRBV11-2 and TRBJ2-1; no clear D gene. This CDR3 has 15 residues. CDR1 SGHAT and CDR2 FQNNGV come from the germline V gene.